The rows below give T cell receptor beta chains drawn from one sample of a study of breast tumors, draining lymph nodes, adjacent tissues. Each CDR3 protein is one row after TCRdb ran MiXCR on the multiplex PCR reads. Of around 190,000 distinct CDR3 sequences in the sample, about 33% were seen once. The sample taken for sequencing was axillary lymph node tissue. The receptors derive from a female donor with breast cancer. Some clones in this sample may be carry-over from other donors' samples. Each CDR3 is given with its conserved first and last residue.

J,V,CDR3
TRBJ1-5,TRBV27,CASSFGAINQPQHF
TRBJ2-1,TRBV12-3/TRBV12-4,CASSPRLYNEQFF
TRBJ2-7,TRBV5-6,CASSVATYEQYF
TRBJ2-7,TRBV15,CATSRGLTQQGARNEQYF
TRBJ2-7,TRBV6-5,CASSYAGTGDEQYF
TRBJ2-4,TRBV4-1,CASRRGLKAKNIQYF
TRBJ1-3,TRBV20-1,CSARVLGRLCSGNTIYF
TRBJ2-2,TRBV20-1,CSARNVRGRANTEELFF
TRBJ1-2,TRBV29-1,CSVEVPGRNYGYTF
TRBJ2-5,TRBV5-6,CASSFALASEETQYF
TRBJ1-4,TRBV2,CASSELGQKSNEKLFF
TRBJ2-1,TRBV6-5,CASGTGYNEQFF
TRBJ2-2,TRBV5-5,CASSSRAGPATGELFF
TRBJ2-5,TRBV10-1,CASSEAGQGKETQYF
TRBJ2-1,TRBV20-1,CSASDSGRGVRNEQFF
TRBJ1-2,TRBV4-2,CASSTPDGYGYTF
TRBJ2-6,TRBV7-9,CASSPGLAGGGRSGANVLTF
TRBJ2-3,TRBV5-1,CASSGRGGASTDTQYF
TRBJ1-6,TRBV18,CASSPPAGIDSPLHF
TRBJ1-1,TRBV30,CAWRFGRLNTEAFF
TRBJ1-6,TRBV6-1,CASSVPGTGFSYNSPLHF
TRBJ2-6,TRBV6-1,CASRQIFSGANVLTF
TRBJ2-3,TRBV29-1,CSVDGEIHFAGGGTDTQYF
TRBJ2-2,TRBV9,CASSEGTSMISTGELFF
TRBJ2-1,TRBV5-8,CASTKTGTSGYSYNEQFF
TRBJ2-1,TRBV12-3/TRBV12-4,CASSLARTSGLNNEQFF
TRBJ1-2,TRBV7-9,CASSLQGILGYTF
TRBJ2-7,TRBV27,CASSPDREKSYEQYF
TRBJ2-7,TRBV5-5,CASSLALGYEQYF
TRBJ1-6,TRBV25-1,CAIKGGERNSPLHF
TRBJ2-1,TRBV9,CASSLGLAGETSYNEQFF
TRBJ1-6,TRBV18,CASSPGGRSPLHF
TRBJ1-2,TRBV24-1,CASSDLQGYGYAF
TRBJ2-1,TRBV20-1,CSASPGAGSYNEQFF
TRBJ2-3,TRBV7-9,CASSSGLNPRSDTQYF
TRBJ1-5,TRBV2,CASSPGTGPYEQPQHF
TRBJ1-2,TRBV11-3,CASSTEGPTPYGYTF
TRBJ2-2,TRBV7-9,CASSWTGPGELFF
TRBJ2-7,TRBV6-6,CASSRGTGNYEQYF
TRBJ2-7,TRBV20-1,CSALPGGTPYEQYF
TRBJ2-7,TRBV20-1,CSASSGSPSEQYF
TRBJ2-2,TRBV12-5,CAGTSGGVDTGELFF
TRBJ1-3,TRBV4-1,CASSQKTGQGGGNTIYF
TRBJ1-2,TRBV6-5,CASRPQGADYGYTF
TRBJ2-1,TRBV18,CASSPYMGQGATKNEQFF